The TCR beta chain under discussion was sequenced for a study of neurological immune-mediated disorders. General study results and limits: Expanded clones shared no CDR3 amino acid sequences across subjects, suggesting private repertoires in all groups.

The CDR3 covers 16 residues. Germline assignment: CDR1 SNHLY and CDR2 FYNNEI. Deletions cut 4 bases from V and 2 bases from J, with 18 bases between. Time point noted: longitudinal time-point 3. 2 million unsorted PBMCs were stored in RNAlater at -80 °C before RNA extraction. A 10-nucleotide random UMI tagged transcripts in template-switch 5'RACE cDNA synthesis. TCRdb reprocessed the 5' RACE reads via MiXCR and lists one record per CDR3 protein. Here the sample spans more than 100,000 distinct CDR3 sequences, 10% to 11% being singletons. This clonotype has at least ten counts. Antigen unknown. The TCR comes from a female donor with HTLV-1-associated myelopathy (HAM/TSP). The chain couples TRBV2 to TRBJ2-7; tentatively, D is TRBD1 or TRBD2 (5 bases each). Sequences were obtained from PBMCs. The CDR3 nucleotides are TGTGCCAGCAGTGCCCGGGACCCCCGTGTCCCCTACGAGCAGTACTTC. It codes for CASSARDPRVPYEQYF.